A selection of T cell receptor beta chains follows, all from one sample in a study of CD8 T cells in Susac syndrome. TCRdb re-called the immunoSEQ multiplex PCR reads with MiXCR, one entry per CDR3 protein. The sample yields 160,000 or so distinct CDR3 sequences, approximately 96% seen once. Material: CD8+ T cells from PBMCs. The receptors here all came from a human donor with multiple sclerosis. Both conserved end residues are part of each CDR3. Each record gives: D gene, clone size, V gene, J gene, CDR3 protein, CDR3 DNA. The D gene is left open where the match is weak. Only some rows state a clone size, as once, few, many or a class for expanded clones.

-	-	TRBV13	TRBJ2-2	CASSSSRVDGELFF	TGTGCCAGCAGCTCCTCACGGGTGGACGGGGAGCTGTTTTTT
-	-	TRBV6-1	TRBJ2-7	CASSEIKGQPSLDEQYF	TGTGCCAGCAGTGAAATTAAAGGACAGCCAAGCTTAGACGAGCAGTACTTC
TRBD1	-	TRBV5-1	TRBJ2-7	CASSPGVGTVYEQYF	TGCGCCAGCAGCCCAGGGGTGGGGACAGTCTACGAGCAGTACTTC
-	-	TRBV6-5	TRBJ1-1	CAAGRFNTEAFF	TGTGCGGCGGGGCGATTCAACACTGAAGCTTTCTTT
-	-	TRBV7-9	TRBJ2-7	CASSEEGGTDSLYEQYF	TGTGCCAGCAGCGAAGAGGGGGGGACAGACTCCCTCTACGAGCAGTACTTC
-	-	TRBV5-6	TRBJ2-7	CASSSGQLYEQYF	TGTGCCAGCAGCTCCGGACAGCTCTACGAGCAGTACTTC
-	once	TRBV25-1	TRBJ2-1	CASSVSGSGEQFF	TGTGCCAGCAGTGTCTCCGGGAGTGGCGAGCAGTTCTTC
TRBD2	-	TRBV20-1	TRBJ2-7	CSARDATGTSGYEQYF	TGCAGTGCTAGAGACGCGACCGGGACTAGCGGTTACGAGCAGTACTTC
TRBD1	-	TRBV29-1	TRBJ2-1	CSVMTGSSYNEQFF	TGCAGCGTGATGACAGGGAGCTCCTACAATGAGCAGTTCTTC
-	-	TRBV29-1	TRBJ2-2	CSGQGTASGTGELFF	TGCAGCGGCCAAGGGACCGCTTCTGGGACCGGGGAGCTGTTTTTT
TRBD1	-	TRBV20-1	TRBJ1-2	CSAFTSKTGIDGYTF	TGCAGTGCCTTTACATCGAAGACAGGGATTGATGGCTACACCTTC
-	-	TRBV29-1	TRBJ1-2	CSGRDSYGYTF	TGCAGCGGCCGGGATTCCTATGGCTACACCTTC
-	-	TRBV27	TRBJ1-5	CASSFLGISNQPQHF	TGTGCCAGCAGTTTTTTGGGGATTAGCAATCAGCCCCAGCATTTT
-	-	TRBV6-6	TRBJ2-7	CASSSTGMQYF	TGTGCCAGCAGCTCCACAGGGATGCAGTACTTC
-	-	TRBV12-3/TRBV12-4	TRBJ2-2	CASSQLQVSGELFF	TGTGCCAGCAGTCAACTACAGGTTTCCGGGGAGCTGTTTTTT
-	-	TRBV5-6	TRBJ1-1	CASSLNRMSAFF	TGTGCCAGCAGCCTCAACAGGATGTCAGCTTTCTTT
TRBD2	-	TRBV7-8	TRBJ2-7	CASSQPPGGVWVEQYF	TGTGCCAGCAGCCAACCCCCGGGAGGGGTGTGGGTGGAGCAGTACTTC
-	-	TRBV27	TRBJ2-7	CASGGGPYEQYF	TGTGCCAGCGGTGGAGGTCCTTACGAGCAGTACTTC
-	once	TRBV24-1	TRBJ2-1	CATSDLYEQFF	TGTGCCACCAGTGATTTGTATGAGCAGTTCTTC
-	-	TRBV5-1	TRBJ1-1	CASRGKEMNTEAFF	TGCGCCAGCAGGGGGAAAGAGATGAACACTGAAGCTTTCTTT
TRBD1	-	TRBV19	TRBJ1-1	CASSIYEGAEAFF	TGTGCCAGTAGTATATACGAGGGGGCCGAAGCTTTCTTT
-	-	TRBV27	TRBJ1-4	CASRSAGEGEKLFF	TGTGCCAGCCGCTCGGCGGGGGAGGGGGAAAAACTGTTTTTT
-	few	TRBV7-3	TRBJ2-7	CASSLRFGYEQYF	TGTGCCAGCAGCTTAAGATTTGGGTACGAGCAGTACTTC
TRBD2	-	TRBV11-2	TRBJ2-7	CASSLNGLAASYEQYF	TGTGCCAGCAGCTTAAATGGACTAGCGGCCTCCTACGAGCAGTACTTC
TRBD1	-	TRBV19	TRBJ2-1	CASSTDRVNEQFF	TGTGCCAGTAGCACGGACAGGGTTAATGAGCAGTTCTTC
-	-	TRBV13	TRBJ2-3	CASSPGPGGPDTQYF	TGTGCCAGCAGCCCCGGCCCCGGGGGCCCAGATACGCAGTATTTT
TRBD1	-	TRBV29-1	TRBJ1-2	CSVEDRDRDYGYTF	TGCAGCGTTGAAGACCGGGACAGGGACTATGGCTACACCTTC
-	-	TRBV12-3/TRBV12-4	TRBJ2-1	CASSTVTGDEQFF	TGTGCCAGCAGTACTGTGACTGGGGATGAGCAGTTCTTC
-	-	TRBV6-5	TRBJ2-1	CASSYASGSNEQFF	TGTGCCAGCAGTTACGCCTCAGGGAGCAATGAGCAGTTCTTC
-	-	TRBV20-1	TRBJ2-1	CSARDFGDHYNEQFF	TGCAGTGCTAGAGATTTCGGGGACCATTACAATGAGCAGTTCTTC
-	-	TRBV27	TRBJ2-1	CASSLLGTPENNEQFF	TGTGCCAGCAGTTTATTGGGGACCCCCGAAAACAATGAGCAGTTCTTC
-	-	TRBV30	TRBJ2-7	CAWSEALGEQYF	TGTGCCTGGAGTGAGGCCCTAGGCGAGCAGTACTTC
-	once	TRBV27	TRBJ2-7	CASTNGPTYEQYF	TGTGCCAGCACTAACGGGCCCACCTACGAGCAGTACTTC
-	-	TRBV20-1	TRBJ1-2	CSAIDTYNYGYTF	TGCAGTGCCATCGACACTTATAACTATGGCTACACCTTC
TRBD1	-	TRBV12-3/TRBV12-4	TRBJ2-7	CASSSPGTGDYEQYF	TGTGCCAGCAGTTCCCCCGGGACAGGGGACTACGAGCAGTACTTC
-	-	TRBV29-1	TRBJ1-2	CSVDAAEGGYTF	TGCAGCGTTGATGCAGCAGAAGGTGGCTACACCTTC
-	-	TRBV15	TRBJ2-3	CATSRDWEDTQYF	TGTGCCACCAGCAGAGATTGGGAGGATACGCAGTATTTT
TRBD1	-	TRBV6-1	TRBJ2-7	CASSELGQGVYEQYF	TGTGCCAGCAGTGAACTAGGACAGGGCGTCTACGAGCAGTACTTC